Listed below are T cell receptor beta chains from one sample, sequenced in a study of blood T cell repertoires in COVID-19. Libraries were prepared by immunoSEQ multiplex PCR; TCRdb keeps only in-frame clonotypes and omits some of them. The table shows approximately 82,000 clones, with over 80% occurring only once. The sample comprised peripheral blood. All receptors come from a woman aged 70-85 years with active or convalescent COVID-19. The CDR3 runs from the conserved cysteine through the conserved F or W. D genes are given only for firm matches. Rows give clone size only sometimes, using once, few, many, or a class for an expanded clone.

>once|TRBJ1-2|.|TRBV7-9|13
CASSLITGGGYTF
TGTGCCAGCAGCCTTATAACTGGAGGTGGCTACACCTTC
>.|TRBJ1-1|.|TRBV2|14
CASSAEGPDTEAFF
TGTGCCAGCAGCGCGGAGGGTCCGGACACTGAAGCTTTCTTT
>.|TRBJ2-7|.|TRBV6-5|12
CASRLSSYEQYF
TGTGCCTCGAGACTGAGCTCCTACGAGCAGTACTTC
>few|TRBJ1-3|.|TRBV7-9|16
CASSPGGLRSGNTIYF
TGTGCCAGCAGCCCGGGAGGCCTTAGGTCTGGAAACACCATATATTTT
>few|TRBJ1-5|.|TRBV4-1|14
CASSQESGNQPQHF
TGCGCCAGCAGCCAAGAATCAGGGAATCAGCCCCAGCATTTT
>.|TRBJ2-5|TRBD1|TRBV18|14
CASSAGQGKETQYF
TGTGCCAGCTCAGCGGGACAGGGGAAAGAGACCCAGTACTTC
>.|TRBJ2-3|TRBD2|TRBV6-2/TRBV6-3|18
CASSYSTGLAGSTDTQYF
TGTGCCAGCAGTTACTCGACGGGACTAGCGGGGAGCACAGATACGCAGTATTTT
>.|TRBJ1-5|.|TRBV5-1|13
CASSFLGDQPQHF
TGCGCCAGCAGCTTCTTGGGAGATCAGCCCCAGCATTTT
>.|TRBJ2-7|.|TRBV6-5|14
CASSPGDIRDEQYF
TGTGCCAGCAGTCCCGGGGACATTCGGGACGAGCAGTACTTC
>once|TRBJ1-2|.|TRBV11-2|15
CASSLGQGSYYGYTF
TGTGCCAGCAGCTTAGGTCAGGGATCCTACTATGGCTACACCTTC
>.|TRBJ1-5|.|TRBV4-1|14
CASSPGNPNQPQHF
TGCGCCAGCAGCCCCGGGAACCCAAATCAGCCCCAGCATTTT
>.|TRBJ1-1|TRBD1|TRBV7-2|15
CASSWTTGTNTEAFF
TGTGCCAGCAGCTGGACGACAGGGACGAACACTGAAGCTTTCTTT
>.|TRBJ1-6|TRBD1|TRBV9|17
CASSGSGTGAWNSPLHF
TGTGCCAGCAGCGGATCCGGGACAGGGGCCTGGAATTCACCCCTCCACTTT
>.|TRBJ1-2|.|TRBV5-1|14
CASSLIDRNYGYTF
TGCGCCAGCAGCTTAATAGACAGGAACTATGGCTACACCTTC
>.|TRBJ1-2|TRBD1|TRBV29-1|13
CSVEGGDRDGYTF
TGCAGCGTGGAGGGGGGGGACAGGGATGGCTACACCTTC
>.|TRBJ1-1|.|TRBV6-2/TRBV6-3|14
CASSYSIGITEAFF
TGTGCCAGCAGTTACTCGATCGGGATCACTGAAGCTTTCTTT
>.|TRBJ1-1|TRBD1|TRBV6-5|12
CASSRDRPEAFF
TGTGCCAGCAGTCGGGACAGGCCTGAAGCTTTCTTT
>.|TRBJ2-7|.|TRBV21-1|15
CASSKVGTVSYEQYF
TGTGCCAGCAGCAAAGTCGGGACAGTCTCCTACGAGCAGTACTTC
>.|TRBJ2-1|TRBD1|TRBV12-5|14
CASGLGGTGDEQFF
TGTGCTAGTGGTTTGGGAGGGACAGGTGATGAGCAGTTCTTC
>.|TRBJ2-5|.|TRBV6-5|13
CASTRGNQETQYF
TGTGCCAGCACTAGGGGGAACCAAGAGACCCAGTACTTC
>.|TRBJ1-6|TRBD1|TRBV15|15
CATSEPGQVPPPLHF
TGTGCCACCAGCGAACCGGGACAGGTCCCTCCACCCCTCCACTTT
>once|TRBJ2-1|.|TRBV2|14
CASSEEAGANEQFF
TGTGCCAGCAGTGAAGAGGCAGGGGCCAATGAGCAGTTCTTC
>.|TRBJ2-2|TRBD1|TRBV5-4|15
CASSPRDRGAGELFF
TGTGCCAGCAGCCCGCGGGACAGGGGCGCCGGGGAGCTGTTTTTT
>.|TRBJ1-2|TRBD1|TRBV19|16
CASSSWAGQGADGYTF
TGTGCCAGTAGTTCGTGGGCGGGACAGGGGGCGGATGGCTACACCTTC
>.|TRBJ2-7|TRBD1|TRBV10-3|14
CATLGQGGSGEQYF
TGTGCCACCCTAGGACAGGGGGGTTCTGGGGAGCAGTACTTC
>.|TRBJ1-6|.|TRBV10-2|16
CASSDTPARRNSPLHF
TGCGCCAGCAGTGATACGCCAGCCCGGAGAAATTCACCCCTCCACTTT
>once|TRBJ2-7|.|TRBV5-1|15
CASSYPGSKPYEQYF
TGCGCCAGCAGCTACCCCGGGTCAAAACCCTACGAGCAGTACTTC
>.|TRBJ2-7|.|TRBV4-1|15
CASSPQWTASYEQYF
TGCGCCAGCAGCCCGCAATGGACAGCCTCCTACGAGCAGTACTTC
>.|TRBJ2-5|.|TRBV7-2|16
CASSPQASGSQETQYF
TGTGCCAGCAGCCCACAGGCCAGTGGAAGCCAAGAGACCCAGTACTTC
>.|TRBJ1-4|TRBD1|TRBV3-1/TRBV3-2|14
CASSPGTGKEKLFF
TGTGCCAGCAGCCCTGGGACAGGGAAAGAAAAACTGTTTTTT
>.|TRBJ2-1|TRBD2|TRBV24-1|20
CATSDAASRTSGGLHNAQFF
TGTGCCACCAGTGACGCCGCGTCAAGGACTAGCGGGGGGCTTCACAATGCCCAGTTCTTC
>.|TRBJ2-4|TRBD2|TRBV10-1|17
CANNHSGGPEAKNIQYF
TGCGCCAACAACCATAGCGGGGGGCCGGAAGCCAAAAACATTCAGTACTTC
>.|TRBJ2-3|TRBD2|TRBV4-1|14
CASSQEAGGGTQYF
TGCGCCAGCAGCCAAGAAGCGGGGGGGGGTACGCAGTATTTT
>.|TRBJ2-7|TRBD2|TRBV6-6|19
CASSQGGGLAGVPPYEQYF
TGTGCCAGCAGTCAGGGGGGCGGACTAGCGGGGGTCCCGCCCTACGAGCAGTACTTC
>.|TRBJ1-1|.|TRBV19|15
CASSSYRARDTEAFF
TGTGCCAGTAGCTCCTACAGGGCTCGGGACACTGAAGCTTTCTTT
>few|TRBJ2-2|TRBD1|TRBV19|16
CASSNTGTGKTGELFF
TGTGCCAGTAGTAATACCGGGACAGGGAAAACCGGGGAGCTGTTTTTT
>.|TRBJ1-5|.|TRBV27|15
CASSLLGGGNQPQHF
TGTGCCAGCAGTTTATTAGGAGGAGGCAATCAGCCCCAGCATTTT
>few|TRBJ2-7|.|TRBV25-1|16
CASSEIVRQKIGEQYF
TGTGCCAGCAGTGAAATTGTAAGACAGAAGATAGGGGAGCAGTACTTC
>.|TRBJ1-2|.|TRBV9|13
CASSVRDFEGYTF
TGTGCCAGCAGCGTCAGGGATTTTGAGGGCTACACCTTC
>.|TRBJ2-5|TRBD1|TRBV6-2/TRBV6-3|16
CASSPPRRQGKETQYF
TGTGCCAGCAGTCCCCCGCGGAGACAGGGAAAAGAGACCCAGTACTTC
>.|TRBJ1-3|TRBD1|TRBV6-5|15
CASSRDRTSANTIYF
TGTGCCAGCAGCCGGGACAGGACTTCGGCAAACACCATATATTTT
>.|TRBJ1-1|.|TRBV5-1|15
CASSLDNSMNTEAFF
TGCGCCAGCAGCTTGGACAATTCCATGAACACTGAAGCTTTCTTT
>.|TRBJ2-3|.|TRBV4-2|17
CASSHPWARGNTDTQYF
TGTGCCAGCAGCCACCCGTGGGCGCGAGGGAACACAGATACGCAGTATTTT
>.|TRBJ2-1|TRBD2|TRBV7-2|15
CASSQTSGGYNEQFF
TGTGCCAGCAGCCAGACTAGCGGGGGATACAATGAGCAGTTCTTC
>.|TRBJ2-7|.|TRBV2|15
CASSSRLLGGYEQYF
TGTGCCAGCAGCTCTCGACTTCTGGGGGGCTACGAGCAGTACTTC
>few|TRBJ1-2|TRBD1|TRBV19|15
CASREGARSVRGYTF
TGTGCCAGTAGAGAGGGGGCAAGGTCGGTTCGTGGCTACACCTTC
>.|TRBJ1-4|TRBD1|TRBV19|14
CASSIFGDSEKLFF
TGTGCCAGTAGTATCTTCGGGGACAGTGAAAAACTGTTTTTT
>.|TRBJ1-2|TRBD1|TRBV11-2|16
CASSLRTGGGNYGYTF
TGTGCCAGCAGCTTACGGACAGGGGGGGGTAACTATGGCTACACCTTC
>few|TRBJ1-5|.|TRBV19|15
CASSMNYGSNQPQHF
TGTGCCAGTAGTATGAACTACGGGAGCAATCAGCCCCAGCATTTT
>.|TRBJ2-1|.|TRBV28|12
CASGTLYNEQFF
TGTGCCAGCGGGACACTTTACAATGAGCAGTTCTTC
>.|TRBJ2-7|TRBD1|TRBV7-2|17
CASSLVSQGAISYEQYF
TGTGCCAGCAGCTTAGTATCACAGGGGGCGATTTCCTACGAGCAGTACTTC
>.|TRBJ1-3|.|TRBV5-1|15
CASSLDWGSGNTIYF
TGCGCCAGCAGCTTGGATTGGGGCTCGGGAAACACCATATATTTT
>.|TRBJ1-3|.|TRBV3-1/TRBV3-2|14
CASSQSGSGNTIYF
TGTGCCAGCAGCCAATCCGGCTCTGGAAACACCATATATTTT
>.|TRBJ2-7|TRBD1|TRBV20-1|14
CSASGKGALDEQYF
TGCAGTGCTAGTGGGAAGGGGGCGCTTGACGAGCAGTACTTC
>once|TRBJ1-1|TRBD1|TRBV19|14
CASSEQPGQGKAFF
TGTGCCAGTAGTGAACAACCGGGACAGGGGAAAGCTTTCTTT
>once|TRBJ2-3|TRBD2|TRBV7-9|16
CASSLGSRGGTDTQYF
TGTGCCAGCAGCTTAGGGTCGCGGGGGGGCACAGATACGCAGTATTTT
>.|TRBJ2-5|.|TRBV5-4|17
CASSLGGRGTSQETQYF
TGTGCCAGCAGCTTGGGAGGGCGGGGCACCTCACAAGAGACCCAGTACTTC